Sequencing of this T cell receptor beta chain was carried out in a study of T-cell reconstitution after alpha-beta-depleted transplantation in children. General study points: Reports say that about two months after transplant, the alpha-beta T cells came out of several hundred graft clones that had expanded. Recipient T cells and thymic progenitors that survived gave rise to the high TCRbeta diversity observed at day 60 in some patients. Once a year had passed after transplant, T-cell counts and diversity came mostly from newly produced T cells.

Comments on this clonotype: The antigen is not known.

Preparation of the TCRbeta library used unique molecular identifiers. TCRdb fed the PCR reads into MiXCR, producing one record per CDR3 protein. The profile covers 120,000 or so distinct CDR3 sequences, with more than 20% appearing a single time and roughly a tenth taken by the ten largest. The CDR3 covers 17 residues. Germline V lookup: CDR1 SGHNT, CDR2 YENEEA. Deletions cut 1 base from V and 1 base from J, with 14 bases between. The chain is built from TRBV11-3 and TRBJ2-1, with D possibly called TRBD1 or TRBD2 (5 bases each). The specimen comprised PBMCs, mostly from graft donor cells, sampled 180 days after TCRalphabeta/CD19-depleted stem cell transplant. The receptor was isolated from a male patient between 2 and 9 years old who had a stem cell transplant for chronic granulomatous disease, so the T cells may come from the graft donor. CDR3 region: CASSLAGLGESYNEQFF. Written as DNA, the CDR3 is TGTGCCAGCAGCTTAGCCGGGTTGGGGGAGTCCTACAATGAGCAGTTCTTC.